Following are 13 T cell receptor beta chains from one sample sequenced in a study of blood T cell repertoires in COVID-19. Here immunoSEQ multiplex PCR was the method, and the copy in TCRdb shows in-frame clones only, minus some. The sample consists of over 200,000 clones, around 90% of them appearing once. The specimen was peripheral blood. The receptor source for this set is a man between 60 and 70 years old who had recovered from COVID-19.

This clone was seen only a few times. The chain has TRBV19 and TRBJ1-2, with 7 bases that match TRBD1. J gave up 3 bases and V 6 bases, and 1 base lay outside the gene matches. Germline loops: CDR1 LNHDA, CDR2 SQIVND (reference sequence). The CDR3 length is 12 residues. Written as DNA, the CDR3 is TGTGCCAGTAGCGACAGGGACTATGGCTACACCTTC. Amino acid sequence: CASSDRDYGYTF.

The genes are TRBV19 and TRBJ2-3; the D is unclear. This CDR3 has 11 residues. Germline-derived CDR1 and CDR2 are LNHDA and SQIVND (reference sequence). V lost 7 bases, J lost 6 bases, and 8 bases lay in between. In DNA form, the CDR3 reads TGTGCCAGTAAGAAGAGGGATACGCAGTATTTT. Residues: CASKKRDTQYF.

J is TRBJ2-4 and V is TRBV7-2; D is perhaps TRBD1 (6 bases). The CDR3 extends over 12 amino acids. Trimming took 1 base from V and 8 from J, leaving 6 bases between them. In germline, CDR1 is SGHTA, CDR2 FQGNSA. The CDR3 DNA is TGTGCCAGCAGCTTAGACAGGGACATTCAGTACTTC. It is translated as CASSLDRDIQYF.

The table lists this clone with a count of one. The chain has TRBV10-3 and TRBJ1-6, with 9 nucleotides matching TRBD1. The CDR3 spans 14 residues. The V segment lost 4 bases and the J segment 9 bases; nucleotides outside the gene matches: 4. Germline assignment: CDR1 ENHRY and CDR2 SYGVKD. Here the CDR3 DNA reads TGTGCCATCAGTGCGCAGGACAGGGGTTCACCCCTCCACTTT. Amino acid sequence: CAISAQDRGSPLHF.

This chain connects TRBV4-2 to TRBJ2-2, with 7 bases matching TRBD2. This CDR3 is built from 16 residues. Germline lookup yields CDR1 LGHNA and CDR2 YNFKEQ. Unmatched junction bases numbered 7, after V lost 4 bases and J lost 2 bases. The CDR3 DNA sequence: TGTGCCAGCAGCCGCTTTAGCGGGTCTAACACCGGGGAGCTGTTTTTT. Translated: CASSRFSGSNTGELFF.

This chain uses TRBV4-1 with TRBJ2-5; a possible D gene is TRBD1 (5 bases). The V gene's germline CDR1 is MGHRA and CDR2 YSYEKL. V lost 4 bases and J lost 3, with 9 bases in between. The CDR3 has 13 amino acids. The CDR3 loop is CASSRGPKETQYF. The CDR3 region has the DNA TGCGCCAGCAGCCGGGGCCCCAAAGAGACCCAGTACTTC.

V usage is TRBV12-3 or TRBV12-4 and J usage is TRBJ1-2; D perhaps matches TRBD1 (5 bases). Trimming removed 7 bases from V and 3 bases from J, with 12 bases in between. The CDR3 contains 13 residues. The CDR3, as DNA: TGTGCCAGCACTTTTGGCAGGGACTATGGCTACACCTTC. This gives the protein CASTFGRDYGYTF.

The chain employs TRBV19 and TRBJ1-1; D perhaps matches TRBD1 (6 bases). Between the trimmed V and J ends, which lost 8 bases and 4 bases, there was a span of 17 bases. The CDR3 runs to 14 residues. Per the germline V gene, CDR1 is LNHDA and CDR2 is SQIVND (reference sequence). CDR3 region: CASGSHGRGTEAFF. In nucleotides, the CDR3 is TGTGCCAGTGGGTCCCATGGCAGGGGCACTGAAGCTTTCTTT.

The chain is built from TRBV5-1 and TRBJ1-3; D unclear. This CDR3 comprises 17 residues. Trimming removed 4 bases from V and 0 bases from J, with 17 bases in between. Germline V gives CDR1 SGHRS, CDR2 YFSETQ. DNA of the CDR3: TGCGCCAGCAGCCCCTACACTAGCATATCCTCTGGAAACACCATATATTTT. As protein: CASSPYTSISSGNTIYF.

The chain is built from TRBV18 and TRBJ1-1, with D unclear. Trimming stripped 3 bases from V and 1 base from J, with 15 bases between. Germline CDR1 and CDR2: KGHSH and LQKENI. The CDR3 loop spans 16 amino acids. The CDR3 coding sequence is TGTGCCAGCTCACCTTCGATGTCCAGTGCGAACACTGAAGCTTTCTTT. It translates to CASSPSMSSANTEAFF.

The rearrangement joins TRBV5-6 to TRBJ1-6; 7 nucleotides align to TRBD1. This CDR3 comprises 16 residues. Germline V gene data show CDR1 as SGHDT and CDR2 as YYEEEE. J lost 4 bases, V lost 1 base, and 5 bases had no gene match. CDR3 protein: CASSLRTGPYNSPLHF. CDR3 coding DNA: TGTGCCAGCAGCTTGCGGACAGGACCATATAATTCACCCCTCCACTTT.

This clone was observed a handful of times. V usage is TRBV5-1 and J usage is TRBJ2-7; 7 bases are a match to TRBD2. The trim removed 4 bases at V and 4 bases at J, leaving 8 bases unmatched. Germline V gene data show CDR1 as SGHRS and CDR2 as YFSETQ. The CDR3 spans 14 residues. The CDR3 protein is CASSPGEGSYEQYF. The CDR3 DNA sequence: TGCGCCAGCAGCCCGGGGGAGGGCAGTTACGAGCAGTACTTC.

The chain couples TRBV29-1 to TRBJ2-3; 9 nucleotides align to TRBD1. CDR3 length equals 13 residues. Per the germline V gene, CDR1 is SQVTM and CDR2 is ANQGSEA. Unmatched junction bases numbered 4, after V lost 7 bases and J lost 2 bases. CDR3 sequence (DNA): TGCAGCGACCGGGACAGGGTCACAGATACGCAGTATTTT. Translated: CSDRDRVTDTQYF.